This TCR beta chain was identified during a study of T cells after posttransplantation cyclophosphamide. The CDR3 consists of 16 residues. Germline loops: CDR1 LGHNA, CDR2 YNFKEQ. V shed 0 bases and J shed 2 bases, with 14 bases lying between them. The table came from immunoSEQ multiplex PCR; TCRdb's copy has only in-frame clones and leaves some out. The data contain roughly 4,000 clones, around 80% of them singletons. Cyclophosphamide on days +3 and +4 followed busulfan-fludarabine conditioning and a marrow graft. The rearrangement links TRBV4-2 to TRBJ2-7; D is perhaps TRBD2 (6 bases). The material sequenced was PBMCs, taken after allogeneic stem cell transplant with posttransplant cyclophosphamide. The receptor was isolated from a male patient aged 40 to 55 who received an allogeneic stem cell transplant from a related donor, was CMV-positive, and had acute and chronic GVHD. Some of the T cells might come from the graft donor. The CDR3 loop reads CASSQDPAGMPYEQYF. The CDR3 DNA sequence: TGTGCCAGCAGCCAAGATCCCGCGGGAATGCCCTACGAGCAGTACTTC.